The 19 T cell receptor beta chains presented below share a single source sample, sequenced in a study of blood T cell repertoires in COVID-19. The assay was immunoSEQ multiplex PCR, and TCRdb's table has in-frame clones only and misses some. Found here are under 150,000 clones, 84% of them singletons; the top ten hold about 18%. Specimen: peripheral blood. The receptors derive from an elderly woman with acute or convalescent COVID-19.

The chain carries TRBV5-1 and TRBJ1-4; 9 bases line up with TRBD1. The germline CDR1 and CDR2 sequences are SGHRS and YFSETQ. The V segment lost 2 bases and the J segment 7 bases; nucleotides outside the gene matches: 18. The CDR3 totals 19 residues. CDR3 bases: TGCGCCAGCAGCTTAAATATCCGGGACAGGGTGCCCGGGGGTGAAAAACTGTTTTTT. The encoded protein is CASSLNIRDRVPGGEKLFF.

This clone was observed many times. The J gene is TRBJ2-7, the V gene TRBV6-2 or TRBV6-3; 8 positions match TRBD2. The V segment lost 2 bases and the J segment 4 bases; nucleotides outside the gene matches: 10. CDR1 and CDR2 from the germline V gene are MNHEY and SVGEGT. This CDR3 has 16 amino acids. CDR3 in DNA: TGTGCCAGCAGTTACGAGGCGGGGGGCATCGAGTACGAGCAGTACTTC. This translates into CASSYEAGGIEYEQYF.

The chain uses TRBV19 and TRBJ1-5; D may be TRBD1 (5 bases). This CDR3 spans 14 amino acids. The V gene lost 2 bases and the J gene lost 6 bases, with 11 bases spanning the gap. The V gene's germline CDR1 is LNHDA and CDR2 SQIVND (reference sequence). As DNA, the CDR3 is TGTGCCAGTAGTATATGGGGGGTCGGTCAGCCCCAGCATTTT. It is translated as CASSIWGVGQPQHF.

CDR3 region: CASSDGGGNTIYF. CDR3 in DNA: TGTGCCAGCAGTGATGGCGGAGGAAACACCATATATTTT. The chain is built from TRBV2 and TRBJ1-3, with D uncertain. Germline lookup yields CDR1 SNHLY and CDR2 FYNNEI. Trimming took off 3 bases at V and 4 bases at J, with 7 bases between the two ends. The CDR3 contains 13 residues.

The genes are TRBV6-5 and TRBJ2-7; no clear D. From germline, CDR1 is MNHEY and CDR2 SVGAGI. The V gene lost 4 bases and the J gene lost 3 bases, with 10 bases spanning the gap. The CDR3 contains 13 residues. The CDR3 DNA is TGTGCCAGCAGTTTAGAGAATTTCTACGAGCAGTACTTC. This translates into CASSLENFYEQYF.

The rearrangement links TRBV30 to TRBJ1-5; the D is unclear. The CDR3 sequence is 15 residues long. V was shortened by 0 bases and J by 2 bases, with 11 bases between the two germline ends. The germline V gene encodes CDR1 GTSNPN and CDR2 SVGIG (reference sequence). CDR3 DNA sequence: TGTGCCTGGAGTGTAAGGTGGCAGGGCAATCAGCCCCAGCATTTT. It is translated as CAWSVRWQGNQPQHF. Based on the CDR3 plus reference TRBV30 and TRBJ1-5, the full variable domain is SQTIHQWPATLVQPVGSPLSLECTVEGTSNPNLYWYRQAAGRGLQLLFYSVGIGQISSEVPQNLSASRPQDRQFILSSKKLLLSDSGFYLCAWSVRWQGNQPQHFGDGTRLSIL.

This sequence joins TRBV18 and TRBJ2-5; 9 nucleotides agree with TRBD2. Germline loops: CDR1 KGHSH, CDR2 LQKENI. The CDR3 extends over 14 amino acids. The ends lost 3 bases at V and 3 bases at J; junction bases unmatched: 2. DNA for the CDR3: TGTGCCAGCTCACCCCAGCGGGGGGAAGAGACCCAGTACTTC. This codes for CASSPQRGEETQYF.

This clone appeared once. The chain couples TRBV11-2 to TRBJ1-1; D not resolved. The length of the CDR3 is 15 residues. Germline V CDR1 and CDR2: SGHAT, FQNNGV. With 5 bases removed from V and 1 base from J, the gap between germline ends came to 14 bases. The CDR3 nucleotides are TGTGCCAGCAGCCACAGCATGAGGGAGAACACTGAAGCTTTCTTT. Translation gives CASSHSMRENTEAFF.

The DNA for the CDR3 is TGTGCCAGCAGCTTTCAACAGGGAAGTGGCTACACCTTC. This gives the protein CASSFQQGSGYTF. The chain has TRBV7-9 and TRBJ1-2, with D possibly matching TRBD1 (6 bases). Germline V lookup: CDR1 SEHNR, CDR2 FQNEAQ (reference sequence). The CDR3 length is 13 residues. V lost 3 bases and J 7 bases, leaving 12 bases between the germline ends.

The chain recombines TRBV19 with TRBJ1-3; 9 bases map to TRBD1. The CDR3 covers 16 residues. V dropped 3 bases and J dropped 2; count of bases not matched to a gene: 5. Germline assignment: CDR1 LNHDA and CDR2 SQIVND (reference sequence). CDR3 protein: CASSIGRTGAGNTIYF. CDR3 DNA: TGTGCCAGTAGTATCGGCCGGACAGGGGCTGGAAACACCATATATTTT.

CDR3 protein: CASSRNRENNEKLFF. The CDR3 coding sequence is TGTGCCAGCTCACGCAACAGGGAGAATAATGAAAAACTGTTTTTT. The V call is TRBV18, the J call TRBJ1-4, with D possibly being TRBD1 (6 bases). This CDR3 region has 15 residues. Trimming cost V 4 bases and J 4 bases, with 13 bases left between them. CDR1 is KGHSH, CDR2 LQKENI, per germline.

The chain has TRBV10-2 and TRBJ1-4; 7 nucleotides line up with TRBD1. Germline CDR1 and CDR2: WSHSY and SAAADI. This CDR3 is 13 amino acids long. Trimming took 2 bases from V and 11 from J; bases not matched to a gene: 5. For the CDR3, the DNA is TGCGCCAGCAGTGAGCAGGGGGGTGGGAAACTGTTTTTT. Its protein is CASSEQGGGKLFF.

V usage is TRBV7-2 and J usage is TRBJ1-5; the match to TRBD1 covers 7 bases. The CDR3 spans 15 residues. Germline V gene sequence: CDR1 SGHTA, CDR2 FQGNSA. The ends lost 2 bases at V and 7 bases at J; junction bases unmatched: 8. The CDR3 DNA reads as TGTGCCAGCAGCTTACAGGTCCAGGGGGAACAGCCCCAGCATTTT. This codes for CASSLQVQGEQPQHF.

This clone occurred once. The same CDR3 can be traced to other DNA sequences in this sample. The CDR3 protein is CASSLLQSTDTQYF. The CDR3 nucleotides are TGCGCCAGCAGCTTGCTCCAGAGCACAGATACGCAGTATTTT. V gene TRBV5-1 combines with J gene TRBJ2-3, with D uncertain. Germline CDR1 and CDR2: SGHRS and YFSETQ. The CDR3 sequence is 14 residues long. The V gene lost 1 base and the J gene lost 0 bases, with 6 bases spanning the gap.

V usage is TRBV3-1 (or the pseudogene TRBV3-2) and J usage is TRBJ1-1; a weak D match, TRBD1 (5 bases). Germline V gene sequence: CDR1 LGHDT, CDR2 YNNKEL (reference sequence). This CDR3 has 13 residues. Trimming stripped 0 bases from V and 4 bases from J, with 6 bases between. The CDR3 loop is CASSQETGTEAFF. The CDR3 nucleotides are TGTGCCAGCAGCCAAGAAACAGGCACTGAAGCTTTCTTT.

The chain combines TRBV27 with TRBJ1-2; TRBD1 matches at 12 bases. The junction had 2 bases not matched to a gene; V was cut back by 2 bases and J by 4 bases. CDR1 and CDR2 from the germline V gene are MNHEY and SMNVEV (reference sequence). CDR3 size: 15 residues. The CDR3 reads CASSLGTGGFYGYTF. DNA of the CDR3: TGTGCCAGCAGTTTAGGGACAGGGGGCTTCTATGGCTACACCTTC.

The rearrangement uses TRBV11-2 and TRBJ1-2; perhaps TRBD1 as D (5 bases). The CDR3 is 13 amino acids. Germline CDR1 is SGHAT and CDR2 is FQNNGV. Between the trimmed V and J ends, which lost 2 bases and 7 bases, there was a span of 11 bases. The CDR3 loop is CASSLPGGVGYTF. The DNA for the CDR3 is TGTGCCAGCAGCTTACCCGGGGGGGTTGGCTACACCTTC.

This clone was detected only once. CDR3 bases: TGTGCCAGTAGTCTATACCGGGACAGGGGAAATTCACCCCTCCACTTT. Protein: CASSLYRDRGNSPLHF. The chain recombines TRBV19 with TRBJ1-6, with 10 bases fitting TRBD1. CDR1 is LNHDA, CDR2 SQIVND, per germline (reference sequence). The length of the CDR3 is 16 residues. The ends lost 5 bases at V and 7 bases at J; junction bases unmatched: 8.

The chain employs TRBV7-2 and TRBJ2-2, with 8 bases identical to TRBD1. The CDR3 is made up of 15 amino acids. V lost 4 bases, J lost 4 bases, and 5 bases stayed unmatched. In germline, CDR1 is SGHTA, CDR2 FQGNSA. The CDR3 region is CASSSHRGSTGELFF. DNA for the CDR3: TGTGCCAGCAGCTCACACAGGGGGAGCACCGGGGAGCTGTTTTTT.